This is a list of T cell receptor beta chains from one sample in a study of tumor-infiltrating lymphocytes in localized non-small cell lung cancer. TCRdb's table, derived via immunoSEQ multiplex PCR, lists solely in-frame clones and lacks some. The repertoire has 10,000 to 15,000 clones, more than 75% of them found once; the top ten carry 7.5% to 9.5%. The sequenced sample was lung tumor tissue. These receptors originate from a human donor with non-small cell lung cancer. CDR3s include the opening cysteine and the closing phenylalanine or tryptophan. D genes are given only for firm matches. Not all rows give a size; the values are once, few, many and, for expanded clones, a class.

d_gene: -
j_gene: TRBJ2-7
abundance: once
v_gene: TRBV6-1
CDR3nt: TGTGCCAGCAGTGAACCCGGAGGGGATCCTTCCTACGAGCAGTACTTC
CDR3aa: CASSEPGGDPSYEQYF

d_gene: -
j_gene: TRBJ2-2
abundance: -
v_gene: TRBV10-3
CDR3nt: TGTGCCATCAGTGACAGCCAGCACACCGGGGAGCTGTTTTTT
CDR3aa: CAISDSQHTGELFF

d_gene: -
j_gene: TRBJ1-2
abundance: -
v_gene: TRBV6-6
CDR3nt: TGTGCCAGCAGCCCACAGCTCAGGGTGAACTATGGCTACACCTTC
CDR3aa: CASSPQLRVNYGYTF

d_gene: TRBD2
j_gene: TRBJ2-7
abundance: -
v_gene: TRBV19
CDR3nt: TGTGCCAGTAGTATGGGGACTAGGGCTAGTCTCAGCTCCTACGAGCAGTACTTC
CDR3aa: CASSMGTRASLSSYEQYF

d_gene: -
j_gene: TRBJ2-7
abundance: -
v_gene: TRBV27
CDR3nt: TGTGCCAGCAGTAAACAGGGTGGCTACGAGCAGTACTTC
CDR3aa: CASSKQGGYEQYF

d_gene: TRBD1
j_gene: TRBJ2-1
abundance: -
v_gene: TRBV5-4
CDR3nt: TGTGCCAGCAGCCAACCTGGACAGGGGATCGGGGGTGAGCAGTTCTTC
CDR3aa: CASSQPGQGIGGEQFF

d_gene: TRBD2
j_gene: TRBJ2-1
abundance: -
v_gene: TRBV5-1
CDR3nt: TGCGCCAGCAGCTCTAGGGGCGGGAGGGGCGAGCAGTTCTTC
CDR3aa: CASSSRGGRGEQFF

d_gene: -
j_gene: TRBJ1-2
abundance: -
v_gene: TRBV11-2
CDR3nt: TGTGCCAGCAGCTCAACAGGGTTTCGGTATGGCTACACCTTC
CDR3aa: CASSSTGFRYGYTF

d_gene: -
j_gene: TRBJ1-1
abundance: -
v_gene: TRBV2
CDR3nt: TGTGCCAGCAGTTCCAGGGTTGAGACTGAAGCTTTCTTT
CDR3aa: CASSSRVETEAFF

d_gene: -
j_gene: TRBJ2-7
abundance: -
v_gene: TRBV4-1
CDR3nt: TGCGCCAGCAGCCCAGGACCGGGACCTACGTCGGGTTCCTACGAGCAGTACTTC
CDR3aa: CASSPGPGPTSGSYEQYF

d_gene: TRBD2
j_gene: TRBJ2-3
abundance: -
v_gene: TRBV9
CDR3nt: TGTGCCAGCAGCGTAGTAGGACTAGCGGCAGATACGCAGTATTTT
CDR3aa: CASSVVGLAADTQYF

d_gene: TRBD2
j_gene: TRBJ2-5
abundance: -
v_gene: TRBV5-1
CDR3nt: TGCGCCAGCAGACTACTATCTTGGACTAGTCGGGGGGAGACCCAGTACTTC
CDR3aa: CASRLLSWTSRGETQYF

d_gene: TRBD2
j_gene: TRBJ2-3
abundance: -
v_gene: TRBV10-1
CDR3nt: TGCGCCAGCAGTGAGGGACTAGCGGGCACCGGTGGAGATACGCAGTATTTT
CDR3aa: CASSEGLAGTGGDTQYF

d_gene: TRBD2
j_gene: TRBJ2-2
abundance: -
v_gene: TRBV5-5
CDR3nt: TGTGCCAGCAGCACTAGCGGGAGTAACACCGGGGAGCTGTTTTTT
CDR3aa: CASSTSGSNTGELFF

d_gene: -
j_gene: TRBJ2-3
abundance: -
v_gene: TRBV2
CDR3nt: TGTGCCAGCACGCCACTGGAGCTCACAGATACGCAGTATTTT
CDR3aa: CASTPLELTDTQYF

d_gene: -
j_gene: TRBJ2-1
abundance: -
v_gene: TRBV29-1
CDR3nt: TGCAGCGTGGGGAAGTTGGGGACCGTGAAGAGCTCCTACAATGAGCAGTTCTTC
CDR3aa: CSVGKLGTVKSSYNEQFF

d_gene: -
j_gene: TRBJ2-2
abundance: -
v_gene: TRBV6-4
CDR3nt: TGTGCCAGCAGTGATGGGGACACCGGGGAGCTGTTTTTT
CDR3aa: CASSDGDTGELFF

d_gene: -
j_gene: TRBJ2-3
abundance: -
v_gene: TRBV5-1
CDR3nt: TGCGCCAGCAGCTTGTATGTTACAGATACGCAGTATTTT
CDR3aa: CASSLYVTDTQYF

d_gene: -
j_gene: TRBJ1-1
abundance: once
v_gene: TRBV19
CDR3nt: TGTGCCAGTAGACCCCTTGAATTGAACACTGAAGCTTTCTTT
CDR3aa: CASRPLELNTEAFF

d_gene: TRBD2
j_gene: TRBJ2-1
abundance: -
v_gene: TRBV27
CDR3nt: TGTGCCAGCAGTCCTTTAGCAGCGGGAGAGTCGGATGAGCAGTTCTTC
CDR3aa: CASSPLAAGESDEQFF

d_gene: -
j_gene: TRBJ2-1
abundance: -
v_gene: TRBV21-1
CDR3nt: TGTGCCAGCAGCAAAGCGCAGGGTAGCGGGAGGACAAAGCAGTTCTTC
CDR3aa: CASSKAQGSGRTKQFF

d_gene: -
j_gene: TRBJ2-1
abundance: -
v_gene: TRBV19
CDR3nt: TGTGCCAGTAGCGGGCAGCGGGACAACAATGAGCAGTTCTTC
CDR3aa: CASSGQRDNNEQFF

d_gene: TRBD2
j_gene: TRBJ2-7
abundance: -
v_gene: TRBV7-2
CDR3nt: TGTGCCAGCAGCTTAAATTCCCCTTTTTCGGGAGGCGGAAAGCAGTACTTC
CDR3aa: CASSLNSPFSGGGKQYF

d_gene: -
j_gene: TRBJ1-3
abundance: -
v_gene: TRBV2
CDR3nt: TGTGCCAGCAGTCCCCTTGGGACCGCCGGAAACACCATATATTTT
CDR3aa: CASSPLGTAGNTIYF

d_gene: TRBD1
j_gene: TRBJ1-2
abundance: few
v_gene: TRBV30
CDR3nt: TGTGCCTGGAGTCTGGGAGGGGACAGGGCTTACTTC
CDR3aa: CAWSLGGDRAYF

d_gene: -
j_gene: TRBJ2-6
abundance: -
v_gene: TRBV28
CDR3nt: TGTGCCAGCAGTCCCTCGGTCTGGGCCCGCTCTGGGGCCAACGTCCTGACTTTC
CDR3aa: CASSPSVWARSGANVLTF

d_gene: TRBD2
j_gene: TRBJ2-3
abundance: -
v_gene: TRBV10-3
CDR3nt: TGTGCCGCCGGCGGGAGCGGGGGCGCAGATACGCAGTATTTT
CDR3aa: CAAGGSGGADTQYF

d_gene: -
j_gene: TRBJ1-5
abundance: -
v_gene: TRBV30
CDR3nt: TGTGCCGCACAGGGAGGGAATAGCAATCAGCCCCAGCATTTT
CDR3aa: CAAQGGNSNQPQHF

d_gene: -
j_gene: TRBJ1-1
abundance: -
v_gene: TRBV10-2
CDR3nt: TGCGCCAGCAGTGAGAGGTTGTCTGGGGCTGAAGCTTTCTTT
CDR3aa: CASSERLSGAEAFF

d_gene: -
j_gene: TRBJ1-5
abundance: -
v_gene: TRBV6-5
CDR3nt: TGTGCCAGCAGCCCCCTCCACAATCAGCCCCAGCATTTT
CDR3aa: CASSPLHNQPQHF

d_gene: -
j_gene: TRBJ2-7
abundance: -
v_gene: TRBV29-1
CDR3nt: TGCAGCGTTGTGGGGGACAATAGCGAGAGGTACTTC
CDR3aa: CSVVGDNSERYF

d_gene: TRBD2
j_gene: TRBJ2-5
abundance: -
v_gene: TRBV5-1
CDR3nt: TGCGCCAGCAGCTCGGGACTAGCGGAAGAGACCCAGTACTTC
CDR3aa: CASSSGLAEETQYF

d_gene: TRBD1
j_gene: TRBJ1-2
abundance: once
v_gene: TRBV19
CDR3nt: TGTGCCAGTAGTACGGAGGACAGGCCCAGTGACTACACCTTC
CDR3aa: CASSTEDRPSDYTF

d_gene: -
j_gene: TRBJ2-3
abundance: -
v_gene: TRBV28
CDR3nt: TGTGCCAGCAGTTTATACAGGGACGCAGATACGCAGTATTTT
CDR3aa: CASSLYRDADTQYF

d_gene: -
j_gene: TRBJ2-3
abundance: -
v_gene: TRBV19
CDR3nt: TGTGCCAGTAGTGGCTGGAGGTTTTACAGGGACACAGATACGCAGTATTTT
CDR3aa: CASSGWRFYRDTDTQYF

d_gene: TRBD2
j_gene: TRBJ2-1
abundance: large
v_gene: TRBV9
CDR3nt: TGTGCCAGTGAGACTAGCGGGAGCGGCAATGAGCAGTTCTTC
CDR3aa: CASETSGSGNEQFF

d_gene: TRBD1
j_gene: TRBJ2-1
abundance: -
v_gene: TRBV4-2
CDR3nt: TGTGCCAGCAGCCAACCGGGACAGTACTACAATGAGCAGTTCTTC
CDR3aa: CASSQPGQYYNEQFF

d_gene: TRBD1
j_gene: TRBJ2-1
abundance: once
v_gene: TRBV9
CDR3nt: TGTGCCAGCAGCAAACGCCAGGGGGCGGACAATGAGCAGTTCTTC
CDR3aa: CASSKRQGADNEQFF

d_gene: -
j_gene: TRBJ1-1
abundance: -
v_gene: TRBV27
CDR3nt: TGTGCCAGCAGTTTAATGAGGCACACTGAAGCTTTCTTT
CDR3aa: CASSLMRHTEAFF

d_gene: TRBD1
j_gene: TRBJ2-1
abundance: -
v_gene: TRBV11-2
CDR3nt: TGTGCCAGCAGCCCGGGACAGAGCTCCTACAATGAGCAGTTCTTC
CDR3aa: CASSPGQSSYNEQFF

d_gene: -
j_gene: TRBJ1-4
abundance: -
v_gene: TRBV27
CDR3nt: TGTGCCAGCAGTTTAAGCCGGGGTGCTAATGAAAAACTGTTTTTT
CDR3aa: CASSLSRGANEKLFF

d_gene: -
j_gene: TRBJ2-1
abundance: -
v_gene: TRBV28
CDR3nt: TGTGCCAGCAGTTTACAGGTCAATGAGCAGTTCTTC
CDR3aa: CASSLQVNEQFF

d_gene: TRBD2
j_gene: TRBJ2-3
abundance: -
v_gene: TRBV4-1
CDR3nt: TGCGCCAGCAGCCAAGTTACTAGCGGGAGTGTGAACACAGATACGCAGTATTTT
CDR3aa: CASSQVTSGSVNTDTQYF

d_gene: TRBD1
j_gene: TRBJ1-3
abundance: -
v_gene: TRBV5-1
CDR3nt: TGCGCCAGCAGCTTTGGAACAGGGGTCACTGGAAACACCATATATTTT
CDR3aa: CASSFGTGVTGNTIYF

d_gene: -
j_gene: TRBJ2-3
abundance: -
v_gene: TRBV14
CDR3nt: -
CDR3aa: CASSSTLGGTQYF

d_gene: -
j_gene: TRBJ1-5
abundance: -
v_gene: TRBV19
CDR3nt: TGTGCCAGTAGTATGCGACCCAGGGAGGGCAATCAGCCCCAGCATTTT
CDR3aa: CASSMRPREGNQPQHF

d_gene: -
j_gene: TRBJ2-1
abundance: -
v_gene: TRBV7-2
CDR3nt: TGTGCCAGCAGCTTAGGATGGGGACCAGAGTTCTTC
CDR3aa: CASSLGWGPEFF

d_gene: -
j_gene: TRBJ1-5
abundance: -
v_gene: TRBV19
CDR3nt: TGTGCCAGTAGCTGGTTCAATCAGCCCCAGCATTTT
CDR3aa: CASSWFNQPQHF

d_gene: TRBD2
j_gene: TRBJ2-3
abundance: -
v_gene: TRBV7-9
CDR3nt: TGTGCCAGCAGCTTAATGAGTCTGGCGGGAGGGGTAGATACGCAGTATTTT
CDR3aa: CASSLMSLAGGVDTQYF

d_gene: TRBD2
j_gene: TRBJ2-7
abundance: -
v_gene: TRBV13
CDR3nt: TGTGCCAGCAGCATCGGGACTAGCGGGAGATTGTACGAGCAGTACTTC
CDR3aa: CASSIGTSGRLYEQYF

d_gene: -
j_gene: TRBJ2-1
abundance: -
v_gene: TRBV19
CDR3nt: TGTGCCAGTAGAGTAACGGGGGCCGGTGAGCAGTTCTTC
CDR3aa: CASRVTGAGEQFF

d_gene: -
j_gene: TRBJ1-1
abundance: -
v_gene: TRBV28
CDR3nt: TGTGCCAGCAGTCCATATAAGGGTACAGGGTTAAATGAAGCTTTCTTT
CDR3aa: CASSPYKGTGLNEAFF